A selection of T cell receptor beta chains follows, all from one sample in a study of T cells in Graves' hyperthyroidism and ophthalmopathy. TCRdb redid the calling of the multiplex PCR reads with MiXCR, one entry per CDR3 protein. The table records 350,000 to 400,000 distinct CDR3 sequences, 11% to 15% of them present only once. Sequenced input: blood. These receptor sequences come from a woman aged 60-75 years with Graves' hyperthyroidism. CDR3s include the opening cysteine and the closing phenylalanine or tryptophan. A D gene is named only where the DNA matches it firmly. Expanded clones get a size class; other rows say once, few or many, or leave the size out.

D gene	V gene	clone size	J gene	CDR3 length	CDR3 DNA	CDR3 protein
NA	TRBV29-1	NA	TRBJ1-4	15	TGCAGCGTTGAAGATCCGCAGTCAACTAATGAAAAACTGTTTTTT	CSVEDPQSTNEKLFF
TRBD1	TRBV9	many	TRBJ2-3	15	TGTGCCAGCAGAAAGGGACAGGGGACGGTAGATACGCAGTATTTT	CASRKGQGTVDTQYF
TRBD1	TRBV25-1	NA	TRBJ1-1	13	TGTGCCAGCAGGGACAGGCTGAACACTGAAGCTTTCTTT	CASRDRLNTEAFF
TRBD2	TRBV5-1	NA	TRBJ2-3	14	TGCGCCAGCAGCCGACTAGCGCAGGCAGATACGCAGTATTTT	CASSRLAQADTQYF
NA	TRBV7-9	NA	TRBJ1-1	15	TGTGCCAGCAGCTGGGGGGGACGCCCTGGGGCTGAAGCTTTCTTT	CASSWGGRPGAEAFF
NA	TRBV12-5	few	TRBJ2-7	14	TGTGCTAGTGGACACTCCCCTGAGACCTACGAGCAGTACTTC	CASGHSPETYEQYF
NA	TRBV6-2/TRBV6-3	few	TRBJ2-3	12	TGTGCCAGCACTACCGAGGGCGATACGCAGTATTTT	CASTTEGDTQYF
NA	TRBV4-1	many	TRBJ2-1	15	TGCGCCAGCAGCCAAGGGGAAGCGGCATACAATGAGCAGTTCTTC	CASSQGEAAYNEQFF
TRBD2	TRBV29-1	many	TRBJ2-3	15	TGCAGCGTATTGCGGACTAGCGGGACCGCAGATACGCAGTATTTT	CSVLRTSGTADTQYF
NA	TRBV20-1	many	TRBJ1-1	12	TGCAGTGCCGCGGGGGGGAACACTGAAGCTTTCTTT	CSAAGGNTEAFF
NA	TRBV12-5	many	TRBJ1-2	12	TGTGCTAGTTTGACCCTCCGATGGGGCTACACCTTC	CASLTLRWGYTF
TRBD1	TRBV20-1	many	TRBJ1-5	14	TGCAGTGCTCCACAGGGGACCGGCAATCAGCCCCAGCATTTT	CSAPQGTGNQPQHF
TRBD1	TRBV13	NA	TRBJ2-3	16	TGTGCCAGCAGCTTAGTTGGACAGGGGGCTCCAGATACGCAGTATTTT	CASSLVGQGAPDTQYF
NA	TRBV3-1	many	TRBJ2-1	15	TGTGCCAGCAGCCAAACGCGGAACTCCTACAATGAGCAGTTCTTC	CASSQTRNSYNEQFF
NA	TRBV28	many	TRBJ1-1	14	TGTGCCAGCAGTTTCCCCGCCCCCGGCGCTGAAGCTTTCTTT	CASSFPAPGAEAFF
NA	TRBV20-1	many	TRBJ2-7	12	TGCAGTGCTATCGGGCAGGGCTACGAGCAGTACTTC	CSAIGQGYEQYF
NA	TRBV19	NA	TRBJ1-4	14	TGTGCCAGTAGTAAGGACAGAGGGGGTGAAAAACTGTTTTTT	CASSKDRGGEKLFF
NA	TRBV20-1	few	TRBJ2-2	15	TGCAGTGCTAGGGACCGGGACCGATACACCGGGGAGCTGTTTTTT	CSARDRDRYTGELFF
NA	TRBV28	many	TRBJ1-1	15	TGTGCCAGCAGTTGGGGCAGGGGACGGAACACTGAAGCTTTCTTT	CASSWGRGRNTEAFF
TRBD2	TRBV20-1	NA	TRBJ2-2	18	TGCAGTGCTAGGGGCATCACAGGACTAGCGGGGAACACCGGGGAGCTGTTTTTT	CSARGITGLAGNTGELFF
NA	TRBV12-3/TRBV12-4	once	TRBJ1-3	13	TGTGCCAGCAGTTTAGCAGGGGGGGACACCATATATTTT	CASSLAGGDTIYF
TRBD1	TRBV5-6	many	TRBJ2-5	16	TGTGCCAGCAGCTTAGGACAGGGGGACAATCAAGAGACCCAGTACTTC	CASSLGQGDNQETQYF
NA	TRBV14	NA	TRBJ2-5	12	TGTGCCAGCAGCCATTCACGGGAGACCCAGTACTTC	CASSHSRETQYF
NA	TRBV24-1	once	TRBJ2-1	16	TGTGCCACCAGTGACCAGGGGACCCGGACTTACAATGAGCAGTTCTTC	CATSDQGTRTYNEQFF
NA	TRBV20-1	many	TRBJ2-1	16	TGCAGTGCTAGAGAGGGGTCGAGGGTTTCGGGGAATGAGCAGTTCTTC	CSAREGSRVSGNEQFF
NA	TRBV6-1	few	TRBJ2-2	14	TGTGCCAGCAGTCGGGACACGAACACCGGGGAGCTGTTTTTT	CASSRDTNTGELFF
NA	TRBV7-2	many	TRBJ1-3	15	TGTGCCAGCAGCTATACGGGACCTGGGGGAAACACCATATATTTT	CASSYTGPGGNTIYF
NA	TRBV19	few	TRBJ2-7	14	TGTGCCAGTATCGAACCGCCCTGGGGATTCGAGCAGTACTTC	CASIEPPWGFEQYF
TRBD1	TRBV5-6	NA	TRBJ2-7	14	TGTGCCAGCAGTCCCGACAGGGCCCCTGGGGAGCAGTACTTC	CASSPDRAPGEQYF
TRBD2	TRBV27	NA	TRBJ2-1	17	TGTGCCAGAAAAAAAGGTCTAGCGGTGGGGTCCGGAAATGAGCAGTTCTTC	CARKKGLAVGSGNEQFF
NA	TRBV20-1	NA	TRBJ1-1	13	TGCAGGGGGTGGGGGCCGGAGTTAGCTGAAGCTTTCTTT	CRGWGPELAEAFF
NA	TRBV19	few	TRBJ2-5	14	TGTGCTTCCTCCAGTGAGGGACCCCAAGAGACCCAGTACTTC	CASSSEGPQETQYF
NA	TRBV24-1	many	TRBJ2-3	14	TGTGCCACCAGTGATTTAAGAGGGGCAGATACGCAGTATTTT	CATSDLRGADTQYF
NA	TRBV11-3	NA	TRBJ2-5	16	TGTGCCAGCAGCTTGGGTTTTCTGGAGACCCAAGAGACCCAGTACTTC	CASSLGFLETQETQYF
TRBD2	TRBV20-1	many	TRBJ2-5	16	TGCAGTGCTACCCGACTAGCGGGAGTGATGGTAGAGACCCAGTACTTC	CSATRLAGVMVETQYF
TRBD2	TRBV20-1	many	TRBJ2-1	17	TGCAGTGCTAGAGATGGGGTAGCGGGAACCCACTACAATGAGCAGTTCTTC	CSARDGVAGTHYNEQFF
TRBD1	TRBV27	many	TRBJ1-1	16	TGTGCCAGCAGTCGACGAAAGACAGGGGTGAACACTGAAGCTTTCTTT	CASSRRKTGVNTEAFF
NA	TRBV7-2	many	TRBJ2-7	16	TGTGCCAGCAGCCTCCAACCGGGACTTGGTCCTCGCGAGCAGTACTTC	CASSLQPGLGPREQYF
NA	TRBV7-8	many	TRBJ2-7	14	TGTGCCAGCAGCTTAGACGGAGACCCCTACGAGCAGTACTTC	CASSLDGDPYEQYF
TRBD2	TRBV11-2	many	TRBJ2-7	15	TGTGCCAGCAGCTTAGGCCTAGCGGGATTGTACGAGCAGTACTTC	CASSLGLAGLYEQYF
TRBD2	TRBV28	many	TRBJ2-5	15	TGTGCCAGCAGTCTACGACTAGCGGGAAAAGAGACCCAGTACTTC	CASSLRLAGKETQYF